This record looks at one T cell receptor beta chain sequence and its context. These data belong to a study of blood T cell repertoires in COVID-19. For the study at large: COVID-19 samples collected from the United States, Italy and Spain covered acute and convalescent phases. The cDNA or gDNA used as material had been derived from T cells, B-cell-depleted T cells, or PBMCs.

In the authors' methods: Reference gene primers were amplified, and this amplification served to estimate nucleated cell counts. Generated by immunoSEQ multiplex PCR, the TCRdb table keeps only in-frame clones and is missing some. D and trimming were read from the DNA, whereas the V and J calls and clone size are those reported in that table. The profile shows about 480,000 clones, roughly 90% of them singletons. V shed 3 bases and J 2 bases; nucleotides not matched to a gene: 8. CDR1 is WNHNN, CDR2 SYGVQD, per germline (reference sequence). The length of the CDR3 is 19 residues. Sequences were obtained from PBMCs or T cells enriched from blood (not recorded which). This clonotype was obtained from a woman between 35 and 50 years old who had recovered from COVID-19. V gene TRBV10-1 combines with J gene TRBJ2-1; 15 positions agree with TRBD2. CDR3: CASSDPGLAGGGTYNEQFF. CDR3 DNA: TGCGCCAGCAGTGACCCGGGACTAGCGGGAGGAGGAACCTACAATGAGCAGTTCTTC.